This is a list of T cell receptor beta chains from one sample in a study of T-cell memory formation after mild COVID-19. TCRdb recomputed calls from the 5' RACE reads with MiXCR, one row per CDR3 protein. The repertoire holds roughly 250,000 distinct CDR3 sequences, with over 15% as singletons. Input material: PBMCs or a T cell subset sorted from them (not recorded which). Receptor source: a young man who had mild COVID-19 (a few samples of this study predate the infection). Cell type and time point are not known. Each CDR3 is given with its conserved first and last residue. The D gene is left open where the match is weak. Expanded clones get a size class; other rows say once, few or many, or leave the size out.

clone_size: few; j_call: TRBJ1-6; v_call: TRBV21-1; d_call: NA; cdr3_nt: TGTGCCAGCAGGGTTGGGTACTCACCCCTCCACTTT; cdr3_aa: CASRVGYSPLHF
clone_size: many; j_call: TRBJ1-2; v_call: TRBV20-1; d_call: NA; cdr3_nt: TGCAGTGCTAGAGATAACTATGGCTACACCTTC; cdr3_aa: CSARDNYGYTF
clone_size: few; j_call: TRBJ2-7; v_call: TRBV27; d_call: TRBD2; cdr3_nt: TGTGCCAGCAGACCTCGGGGGGTTAAGGACTACGAGCAGTACTTC; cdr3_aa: CASRPRGVKDYEQYF
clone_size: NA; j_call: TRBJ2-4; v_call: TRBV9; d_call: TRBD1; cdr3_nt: TGTGCCAGCAGCGTAGGGGGACAGGGGAACATTCAGTACTTC; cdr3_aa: CASSVGGQGNIQYF
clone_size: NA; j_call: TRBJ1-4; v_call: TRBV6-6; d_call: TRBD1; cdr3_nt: TGTGCCAGCAGTTACTCGGGACAGGGGATGGGACTGTTTTTT; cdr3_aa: CASSYSGQGMGLFF
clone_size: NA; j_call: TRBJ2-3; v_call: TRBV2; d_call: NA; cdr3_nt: TGTGCCAGCAGTGGCCAGGGCTACACAGATACGCAGTATTTT; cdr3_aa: CASSGQGYTDTQYF
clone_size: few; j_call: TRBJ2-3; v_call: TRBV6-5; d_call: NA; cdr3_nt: TGTGCCAGCAGTTACCGGACCCGCACAGATACGCAGTATTTT; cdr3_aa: CASSYRTRTDTQYF
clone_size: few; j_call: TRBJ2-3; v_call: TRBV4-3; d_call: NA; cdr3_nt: TGCGCCAGCAGCCAAGATCGAAACGTCGCAGATACGCAGTATTTT; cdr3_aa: CASSQDRNVADTQYF
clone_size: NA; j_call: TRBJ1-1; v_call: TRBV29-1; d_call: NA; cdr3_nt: TGCAGCGGACGACAGAGCACTGAAGCTTTCTTT; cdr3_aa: CSGRQSTEAFF
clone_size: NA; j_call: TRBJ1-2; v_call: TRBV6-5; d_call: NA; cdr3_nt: TGTGCCAGCAGTCCCCGGGAGAACTATGGCTACACCTTC; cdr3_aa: CASSPRENYGYTF
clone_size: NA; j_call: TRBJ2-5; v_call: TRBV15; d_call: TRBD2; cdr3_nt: TGTGCCACCAGCAGAGTCGGGGGGGCCGGGGAGACCCAGTACTTC; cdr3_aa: CATSRVGGAGETQYF
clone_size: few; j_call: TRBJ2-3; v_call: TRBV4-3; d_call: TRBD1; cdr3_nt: TGCGCCAGCAGCCAGGGGGGACCGGGACAGGGACCAGATACGCAGTATTTT; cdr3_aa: CASSQGGPGQGPDTQYF
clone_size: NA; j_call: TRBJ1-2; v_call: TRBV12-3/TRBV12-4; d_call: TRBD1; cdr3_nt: TGTGCCAGCAGGGGGACAGGGCACTATGGCTACACCTTC; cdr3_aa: CASRGTGHYGYTF
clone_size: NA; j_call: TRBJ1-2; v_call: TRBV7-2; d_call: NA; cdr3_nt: TGTGCCAGCAGTCAAGACAGGAGCCACTATGGCTACACCTTC; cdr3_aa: CASSQDRSHYGYTF
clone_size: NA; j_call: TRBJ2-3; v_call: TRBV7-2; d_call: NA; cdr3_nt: TGTGCCAGCAGCTTATCTTGGGTCTCAGATACGCAGTATTTT; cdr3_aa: CASSLSWVSDTQYF
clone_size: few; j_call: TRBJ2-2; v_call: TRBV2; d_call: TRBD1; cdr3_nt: TGTGCCAGCTCAGGGGGCTGGAACACCGGGGAGCTGTTTTTT; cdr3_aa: CASSGGWNTGELFF
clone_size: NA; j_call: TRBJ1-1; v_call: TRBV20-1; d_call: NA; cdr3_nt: TGCAGTGCTAGAGCCCCCGGGGGTGAAGCTTTCTTT; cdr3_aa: CSARAPGGEAFF
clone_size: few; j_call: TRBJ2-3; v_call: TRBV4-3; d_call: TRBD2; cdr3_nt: TGCGCCAGCAGCCAAGATCCCCCCGCTAGCGGGGGTGTGACAGATACGCAGTATTTT; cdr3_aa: CASSQDPPASGGVTDTQYF
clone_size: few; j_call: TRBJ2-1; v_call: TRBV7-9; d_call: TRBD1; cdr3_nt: TGTGCCAGCAGTCAGAGGATAGGGGGCCATGAGCAGTTCTTC; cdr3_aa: CASSQRIGGHEQFF
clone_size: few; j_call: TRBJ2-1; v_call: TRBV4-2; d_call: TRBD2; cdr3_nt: TGTGCCAGCAGCCAAGATCGAAGCGGGGGGGCCTATAGGGATGAGCAGTTCTTC; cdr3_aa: CASSQDRSGGAYRDEQFF
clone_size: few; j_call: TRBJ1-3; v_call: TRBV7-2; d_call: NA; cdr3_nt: TGTGCCAGCAGTACAGGGACTGGAAACACCATATATTTT; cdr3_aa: CASSTGTGNTIYF
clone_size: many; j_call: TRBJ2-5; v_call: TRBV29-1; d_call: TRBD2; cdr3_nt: TGCAGCGTCGAGCCGACTAGCGCGGCTGGGGAGACCCAGTACTTC; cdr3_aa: CSVEPTSAAGETQYF
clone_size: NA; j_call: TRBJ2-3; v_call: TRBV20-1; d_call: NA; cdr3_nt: TGCAGTGCTAGAATTGGGTGGGGCACAGATACGCAGTATTTT; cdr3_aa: CSARIGWGTDTQYF
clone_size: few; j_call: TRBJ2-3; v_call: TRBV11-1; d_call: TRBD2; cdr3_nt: TGTGCCAGCAGCCCTAGCGGGTACACAGATACGCAGTATTTT; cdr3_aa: CASSPSGYTDTQYF
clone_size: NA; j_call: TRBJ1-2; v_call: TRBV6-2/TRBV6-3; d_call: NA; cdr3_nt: TGTGCCAGCAGTGACACAGGGCTCTATGGCTACACCTTC; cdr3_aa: CASSDTGLYGYTF
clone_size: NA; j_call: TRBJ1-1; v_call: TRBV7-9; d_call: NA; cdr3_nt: TGTGCCAGCAGAAACATGGCGAGCACTGAAGCTTTCTTT; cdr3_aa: CASRNMASTEAFF
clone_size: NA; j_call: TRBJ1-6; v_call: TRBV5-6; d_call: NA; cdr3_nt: TGTGCCAGCAGCGGGCGGGGCGTATCTAATTCACCCCTCCACTTT; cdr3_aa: CASSGRGVSNSPLHF
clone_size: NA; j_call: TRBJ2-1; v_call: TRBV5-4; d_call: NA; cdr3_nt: TGTGCCAGCAGCCGGACTAACCTGGATGAGCAGTTCTTC; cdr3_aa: CASSRTNLDEQFF
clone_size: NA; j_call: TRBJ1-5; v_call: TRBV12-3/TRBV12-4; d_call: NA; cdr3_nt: TGTGCCAGCAATCAAGGGGGAGGCGATCAGCCCCAGCATTTT; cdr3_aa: CASNQGGGDQPQHF
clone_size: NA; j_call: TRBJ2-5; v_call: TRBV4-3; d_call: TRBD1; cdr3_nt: TGCGCCAGCAGCCAAGAAAAAACAGGGGCCCAGTACTTC; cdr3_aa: CASSQEKTGAQYF
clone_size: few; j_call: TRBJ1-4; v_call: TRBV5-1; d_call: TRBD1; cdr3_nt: TGCGCCAGCAGCTTGCAAGGGACAGGGGATGAAAAACTGTTTTTT; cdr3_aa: CASSLQGTGDEKLFF
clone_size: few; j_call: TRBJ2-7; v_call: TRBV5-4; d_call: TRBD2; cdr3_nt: TGTGCCAGCAGCGGGGGACTAGCGGCGACCTACGAGCAGTACTTC; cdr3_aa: CASSGGLAATYEQYF
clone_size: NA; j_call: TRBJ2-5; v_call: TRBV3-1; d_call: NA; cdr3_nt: TGTGCCAGCAGCCAAGACAGGGGCTGGGAGACCCAGTACTTC; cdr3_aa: CASSQDRGWETQYF
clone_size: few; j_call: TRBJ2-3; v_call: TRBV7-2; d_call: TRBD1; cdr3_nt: TGTGCCAGCAGCTTAGCGGGGACAGCCACAGATACGCAGTATTTT; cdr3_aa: CASSLAGTATDTQYF
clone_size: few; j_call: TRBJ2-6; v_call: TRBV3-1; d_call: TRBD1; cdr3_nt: TGTGCCAGCAGCGGACGGACAGGCGTTCTCTCTGGGGCCAACGTCCTGACTTTC; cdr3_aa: CASSGRTGVLSGANVLTF
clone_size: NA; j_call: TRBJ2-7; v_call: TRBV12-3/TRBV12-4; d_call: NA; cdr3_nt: TGTGCCAGCAGGGATCAGGGATACGGCTCCTACGAGCAGTACTTC; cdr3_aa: CASRDQGYGSYEQYF
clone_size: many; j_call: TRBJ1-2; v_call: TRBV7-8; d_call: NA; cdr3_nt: TGTGCCAGCAGCCAGGACAGCTATGGCTACACCTTC; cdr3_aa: CASSQDSYGYTF
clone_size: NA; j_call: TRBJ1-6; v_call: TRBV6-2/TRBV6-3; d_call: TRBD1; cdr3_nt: TGTGCCAGCAGGCCCGGGACAGCTAATTCACCCCTCCACTTT; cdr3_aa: CASRPGTANSPLHF
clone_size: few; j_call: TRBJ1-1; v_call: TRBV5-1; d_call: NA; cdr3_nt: TGCGCCAGCAGCTGGGACGCGAACACTGAAGCTTTCTTT; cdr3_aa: CASSWDANTEAFF
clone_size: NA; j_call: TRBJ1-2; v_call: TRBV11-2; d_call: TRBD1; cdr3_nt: TGTGCCAGCAGCCGACTGACAGGGATTAACTATGGCTACACCTTC; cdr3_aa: CASSRLTGINYGYTF
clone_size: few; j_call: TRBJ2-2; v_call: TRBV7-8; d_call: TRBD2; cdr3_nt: TGTGCCAGCAGTTTAGCGGGGGAGGGCGGGGAGCTGTTTTTT; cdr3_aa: CASSLAGEGGELFF
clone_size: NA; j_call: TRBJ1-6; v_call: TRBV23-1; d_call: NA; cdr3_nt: TGCGCCAGCAGTCAGCCCGATTCACCCCTCCACTTT; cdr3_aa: CASSQPDSPLHF
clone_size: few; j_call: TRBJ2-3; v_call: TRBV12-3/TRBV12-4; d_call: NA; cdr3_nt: TGTGCCAGCAGTCAGTCGACTAGAGATACGCAGTATTTT; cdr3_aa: CASSQSTRDTQYF
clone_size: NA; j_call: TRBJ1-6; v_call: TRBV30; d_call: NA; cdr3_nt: TGTGCCTGGACAGGGCTCGGGGCGAATAATTCACCCCTCCACTTT; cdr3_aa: CAWTGLGANNSPLHF
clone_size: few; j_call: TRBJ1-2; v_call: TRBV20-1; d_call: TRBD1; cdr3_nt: TGCAGTGCCTCGGTCCGACAGGGGGCCTATGGCTACACCTTC; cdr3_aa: CSASVRQGAYGYTF
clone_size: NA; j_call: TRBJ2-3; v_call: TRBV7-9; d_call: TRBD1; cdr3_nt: TGTGCCAGCAGCCCCGGACAGGGGTTCACAGATACGCAGTATTTT; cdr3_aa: CASSPGQGFTDTQYF
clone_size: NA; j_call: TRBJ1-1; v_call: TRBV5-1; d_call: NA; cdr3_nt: TGCGCCAGCAGCTCGGAAGCGATTGAAGCTTTCTTT; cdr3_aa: CASSSEAIEAFF
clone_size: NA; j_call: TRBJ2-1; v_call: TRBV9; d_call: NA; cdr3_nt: TGTGCCAGCAGCTCTCTAGCGCCCAGCTCCTACAATGAGCAGTTCTTC; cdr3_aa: CASSSLAPSSYNEQFF